This is a list of T cell receptor beta chains from one sample in a study of vaccination effects on CD4 cells after COVID-19. TCRdb's table, derived via immunoSEQ multiplex PCR, lists solely in-frame clones and lacks some. Of under 50,000 clones in the sample, about 80% were seen once. For these TCRs, the target antigens are not known. The sample here was CD4+ T cells from PBMCs cultured with HCoV-NL63 spike peptides, taken after COVID-19 vaccination. Receptors were obtained from a human donor who received a COVID-19 vaccine. Some clones in this sample may be carry-over from other donors' samples. The CDR3 runs from the conserved cysteine through the conserved F or W. The D gene is left open where the match is weak. Rows may omit the clone size; those that give it use once, few, many or a size class.

V: TRBV28; size: .; D: .; J: TRBJ1-3; DNA: TGTGCCAGCAGTTCACACGGGAGCTCTGGAAACACCATATATTTT; CDR3: CASSSHGSSGNTIYF
V: TRBV6-5; size: .; D: .; J: TRBJ1-5; DNA: TGTGCCAGCACAGGGCAGGTCAATCAGCCCCAGCATTTT; CDR3: CASTGQVNQPQHF
V: TRBV18; size: .; D: TRBD1; J: TRBJ1-6; DNA: TGTGCCAGCTCACCGAAACAGGGGGCGCGGGGAAATTCACCCCTCCACTTT; CDR3: CASSPKQGARGNSPLHF
V: TRBV7-3; size: few; D: .; J: TRBJ1-1; DNA: TGTGCCAGCAGCCTCCCGGGGAACACTGAAGCTTTCTTT; CDR3: CASSLPGNTEAFF
V: TRBV18; size: .; D: .; J: TRBJ2-6; DNA: TGTGCCAGCTCACCACCGGGAGGGGCCAACGTCCTGACTTTC; CDR3: CASSPPGGANVLTF
V: TRBV7-2; size: .; D: .; J: TRBJ2-2; DNA: TGTGCCAGCAGTCCCCCGGTCGGGGTCGTCACCGGGGAGCTGTTTTTT; CDR3: CASSPPVGVVTGELFF
V: TRBV6-4; size: .; D: .; J: TRBJ1-1; DNA: TGTGCCAGCAGTGCCAACCAACAGAACACTGAAGCTTTCTTT; CDR3: CASSANQQNTEAFF
V: TRBV12-3/TRBV12-4; size: .; D: .; J: TRBJ2-3; DNA: TGTGCCAGCAGTTTAGTAGTAGGGGGGAATATGGATTTT; CDR3: CASSLVVGGNMDF
V: TRBV14; size: .; D: .; J: TRBJ1-3; DNA: TGTGCCAGCAGCCCGGGGGGGCAGAGCCGAAACACCATATATTTT; CDR3: CASSPGGQSRNTIYF
V: TRBV25-1; size: few; D: .; J: TRBJ1-1; DNA: TGTGCCAGCAGGCTAGGGGCTGAAGCTTTCTTT; CDR3: CASRLGAEAFF
V: TRBV19; size: .; D: TRBD2; J: TRBJ2-1; DNA: TGTGCCAGTAGTATAGATCAGGCTAGCGGGGGTTACAATGAGCAGTTCTTC; CDR3: CASSIDQASGGYNEQFF
V: TRBV7-6; size: few; D: .; J: TRBJ2-1; DNA: TGTGCCAGCAGCTTCGACAGTGCCCCCTACAATGAGCAGTTCTTC; CDR3: CASSFDSAPYNEQFF
V: TRBV19; size: .; D: .; J: TRBJ2-2; DNA: TGTGCCAGTAGATCACCCCGTCAGACAGGAGACTTCACCGGGGAGCTGTTTTTT; CDR3: CASRSPRQTGDFTGELFF
V: TRBV5-1; size: .; D: TRBD2; J: TRBJ2-3; DNA: TGCGCCAGCAACGAGTTGCGGGGGGACACAGATACGCAGTATTTT; CDR3: CASNELRGDTDTQYF
V: TRBV2; size: .; D: .; J: TRBJ2-5; DNA: TGTGCCAGCAGGCAGGGTCTCGGGACCCAGTACTTC; CDR3: CASRQGLGTQYF
V: TRBV5-1; size: few; D: .; J: TRBJ1-6; DNA: TGCGCCAGCAGCTCCGACAGGACTAATTCACCCCTCCACTTT; CDR3: CASSSDRTNSPLHF
V: TRBV3-1/TRBV3-2; size: .; D: .; J: TRBJ2-2; DNA: TGTGCCAGCAGCCATTCACAGACCGGGGAGCTGTTTTTT; CDR3: CASSHSQTGELFF
V: TRBV7-9; size: .; D: .; J: TRBJ2-2; DNA: TGTGCCACCTCTAGTTCCGGGGAGCTGTTTTTT; CDR3: CATSSSGELFF